This entry features one T cell receptor (beta chain) sequence. Its antigen is unidentified. These data are taken from a study of graft-versus-host responses after intestinal transplantation. Study context: Once they had received anti-thymocyte globulin induction, all recipients took tacrolimus and steroids for approximately 3 years. Study-wide results and caveats: Allograft clonal ratios (graft-versus-host to host-versus-graft) were high in patients who had graft-donor T cell macrochimerism. Analysis identified GvH clones in recipient marrow, with some appearing first in ileum or blood.

TCRdb keeps only in-frame clones here, not all; method: immunoSEQ multiplex PCR. Of about 86,000 clones listed, about 87% are singletons. The V end was cut by 6 bases, the J end by 1 base, with 8 bases between. Germline V CDR1 and CDR2: LNHDA, SQIVND (reference sequence). The CDR3 is 13 residues long. This chain uses TRBV19 with TRBJ2-3; D ambiguous. Sequencing used unstimulated CD4+ T cells sorted from spleen or lymph node cells, obtained before transplant. The TCR sequence derives from a human donor who was the organ donor for an intestinal transplant. CDR3 DNA sequence: TGTGCCAGTAGGCAGGTCGGCACAGATACGCAGTATTTT. Protein: CASRQVGTDTQYF.